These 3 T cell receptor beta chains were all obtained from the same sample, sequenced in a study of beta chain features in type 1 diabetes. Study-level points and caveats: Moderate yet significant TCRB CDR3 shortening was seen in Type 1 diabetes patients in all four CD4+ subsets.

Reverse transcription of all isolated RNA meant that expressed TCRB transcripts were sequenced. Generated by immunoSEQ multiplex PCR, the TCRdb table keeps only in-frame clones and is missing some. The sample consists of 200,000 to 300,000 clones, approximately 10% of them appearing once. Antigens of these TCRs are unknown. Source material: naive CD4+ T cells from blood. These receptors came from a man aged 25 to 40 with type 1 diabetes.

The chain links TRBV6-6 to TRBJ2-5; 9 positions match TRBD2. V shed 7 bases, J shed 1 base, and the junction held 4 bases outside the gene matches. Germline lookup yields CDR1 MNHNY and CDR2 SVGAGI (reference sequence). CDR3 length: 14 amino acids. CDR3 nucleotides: TGTGCCAGCAAGGGTAGCGGGGGCCAAGAGACCCAGTACTTC. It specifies CASKGSGGQETQYF.

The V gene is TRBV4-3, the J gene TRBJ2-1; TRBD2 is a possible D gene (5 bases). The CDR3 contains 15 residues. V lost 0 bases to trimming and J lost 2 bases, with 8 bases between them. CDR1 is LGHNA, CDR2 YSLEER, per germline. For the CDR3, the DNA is TGCGCCAGCAGCCAAGAACTAGAACCCTACAATGAGCAGTTCTTC. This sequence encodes CASSQELEPYNEQFF.

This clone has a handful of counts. This CDR3 is CASSLTSSIGAQGEQFF. CDR3 bases: TGTGCCAGCAGCTTAACTTCATCGATAGGGGCTCAAGGAGAGCAGTTCTTC. V usage is TRBV7-6 and J usage is TRBJ2-1; TRBD1 might be the D (5 bases). Germline lookup yields CDR1 SGHVS and CDR2 FNYEAQ. Trimming removed 2 bases from V and 10 bases from J, with 24 bases in between. CDR3 size: 17 residues.